A single T cell receptor (beta chain) is shown here with its context. Its cognate antigen is unknown. Germline V gives CDR1 SGDLS, CDR2 YYNGEE. Germline trimming cut 2 bases from V and 8 bases from J; bases unmatched to any gene: 6. This CDR3 has 14 amino acids. The entry originates in a study of shared clonotypes between healthy human individuals. The overall study: Three CD4 naive, three CD4 memory, two CD8 naive and one CD8 memory plate were used per donor.

Deep-level assay runs were performed. A 200 ng quantity of DNA, roughly 30,000 T cell genomes, went into the sorted-subset replicate PCRs. The table came from immunoSEQ multiplex PCR; TCRdb's copy has only in-frame clones and leaves some out. The profile shows 2 million to 2.5 million clones, less than 95% of them singletons. Study-wide results and caveats: In this cohort, only blood was sampled, and tissue repertoires likely differ.

The sequence derives from a man between 18 and 29 years old in good health. Some clones in this sample may be carry-over from other donors' samples. The chain employs TRBV9 and TRBJ1-3; TRBD1 matches at 8 bases. The sequenced material came from naive CD4+ T cells from PBMCs. As for subset: CD45RA+ positively selected. CDR3 amino acids: CASSVPDRGDTIYF. The CDR3 region has the DNA TGTGCCAGCAGCGTCCCTGACAGGGGAGACACCATATATTTT.